A selection of T cell receptor beta chains follows, all from one sample in a study of beta chain features in type 1 diabetes. Assay used: immunoSEQ multiplex PCR; TCRdb lists only in-frame clones, some missing. Of over 350,000 clones in the sample, roughly 16% are singletons; the top ten hold roughly 0.017%. The material sequenced was naive CD4+ T cells from blood. These receptors came from a woman aged 18 to 35 in good health. CDR3s include the opening cysteine and the closing phenylalanine or tryptophan. D genes are given only for firm matches. Some rows have no size entry. The others give once, few or many, or a class for an expanded clone.

TRBJ2-3 TRBD2 NA TRBV9 TGTGCCAGCAGCGTAGGGTACGTGGGCGGGAGCTTAACAGATACGCAGTATTTT CASSVGYVGGSLTDTQYF
TRBJ1-4 NA NA TRBV7-8 TGTGCCAGCAGCTGGGCCGGTGAAAAACTGTTTTTT CASSWAGEKLFF
TRBJ2-5 NA NA TRBV7-2 TGTGCCAGCAGCTTAGCGCGACTACAGGAGACCCAGTACTTC CASSLARLQETQYF
TRBJ2-2 NA few TRBV29-1 TGCAGCGTGGTTTCGGAGGGGCTGGGCGGGGAGCTGTTTTTT CSVVSEGLGGELFF
TRBJ2-3 TRBD2 few TRBV9 TGTGCCAGCGCGCTAGCGGGAGTGGAGGGGACAGATACGCAGTATTTT CASALAGVEGTDTQYF
TRBJ2-6 NA few TRBV10-1 TGCGCCAGCAGACCCGGCGGGGTCTCTGGGGCCAACGTCCTGACTTTC CASRPGGVSGANVLTF
TRBJ1-1 NA NA TRBV11-2 TGTGCCAGCAGCACAGAGACAGCTGAAGCTTTCTTT CASSTETAEAFF
TRBJ2-7 NA NA TRBV6-1 TGTGCCAGCAGTAAAGGTACTCAAGAGGCTCTCGGGGAGCAGTACTTC CASSKGTQEALGEQYF
TRBJ2-5 TRBD1 NA TRBV5-6 TGTGCCAGCAGTACTAGACAGGGTCTACAAGAGACCCAGTACTTC CASSTRQGLQETQYF
TRBJ2-1 TRBD2 few TRBV9 TGTGCCAGCAGCGTAGTTACAAGCGGGAGGGAAAATGAGCAGTTCTTC CASSVVTSGRENEQFF
TRBJ2-1 TRBD2 NA TRBV29-1 TGCAGCGTTTCGACGGGACTAGCGGGAAGGGATCAGTTCTTC CSVSTGLAGRDQFF
TRBJ2-7 NA NA TRBV9 TGTGCCAGCAGCGTAGTTGATAGCTACGAGCAGTACTTC CASSVVDSYEQYF
TRBJ2-1 TRBD1 NA TRBV7-8 TGTGCCAGCAGCCCCTCACAGGGGGCCCAGTACAATGAGCAGTTCTTC CASSPSQGAQYNEQFF
TRBJ1-1 TRBD1 few TRBV28 TGTGCCAGCAGTTTTGGACAGGGGCGCCCTGAAGCTTTCTTT CASSFGQGRPEAFF
TRBJ2-1 TRBD2 NA TRBV7-9 TGTGCCAGCAGCGTAAGGACTAGCGGGAATGGAAATGAGCAGTTCTTC CASSVRTSGNGNEQFF
TRBJ2-7 TRBD2 few TRBV7-9 TGTGCCAGCAGCTTAGGTCTAGCGGGGACCTACGAGCAGTACTTC CASSLGLAGTYEQYF
TRBJ2-3 NA few TRBV6-6 TGTGCCAGCAGTTACTCAGGGGAAAAGTCAGATACGCAGTATTTT CASSYSGEKSDTQYF
TRBJ2-3 TRBD2 few TRBV7-9 TGTGCCAGCAGCTTAGCGGATTCAGCGGGACCCACAGATACGCAGTATTTT CASSLADSAGPTDTQYF
TRBJ2-3 TRBD2 NA TRBV5-1 TGCGCCAGCAGCTCGACTAGCGGGAGGGGACATACGCAGTATTTT CASSSTSGRGHTQYF
TRBJ2-7 TRBD2 NA TRBV23-1 TGCGCCAGCAGTCTAGCGGGAAGCTCCTACGAGCAGTACTTC CASSLAGSSYEQYF
TRBJ2-2 NA few TRBV5-1 TGCGCCACCGCGAAGGAGGAAAACACCGGGGAGCTGTTTTTT CATAKEENTGELFF
TRBJ1-5 NA NA TRBV13 TGTGCCAGCGGCAGGGCTCGCAATCAGCCCCAGCATTTT CASGRARNQPQHF
TRBJ1-1 NA NA TRBV28 TGTGCCAGCAGTGAGGGGAACACTGAAGCTTTCTTT CASSEGNTEAFF
TRBJ2-7 TRBD1 NA TRBV25-1 TGTGCCAGCAGTGAATCGGGGACAGGCTACGAGCAGTACTTC CASSESGTGYEQYF
TRBJ1-4 NA few TRBV5-4 TGTGCCAGCAGCTGGGGGCTGGCTAATGAAAAACTGTTTTTT CASSWGLANEKLFF
TRBJ1-5 NA NA TRBV30 TGTGCCTGGAGTAAACCTGTGGGGGGTCAGCCCCAGCATTTT CAWSKPVGGQPQHF
TRBJ1-1 NA NA TRBV5-1 TGCGCCAGCAGCTTGTCCGGGAATGGGAACACTGAAGCTTTCTTT CASSLSGNGNTEAFF
TRBJ2-5 TRBD1 NA TRBV12-5 TGTGCTAGTGGTCCGGGACAGAGGGAACAGGAGACCCAGTACTTC CASGPGQREQETQYF
TRBJ2-7 NA NA TRBV27 TGTGCCAGCAGTCTGGCCGTATCCTACGAGCAGTACTTC CASSLAVSYEQYF
TRBJ2-5 TRBD2 NA TRBV9 TGTGCCAGCAGCGTAGCTTACACTAGCGGACAAGAGACCCAGTACTTC CASSVAYTSGQETQYF
TRBJ2-7 NA few TRBV30 TGTGCCTGGAGCGTCGAGGGTGGAGGGCGCGAGCAGTACTTC CAWSVEGGGREQYF
TRBJ1-1 TRBD1 NA TRBV29-1 TGCAGCGTTTGGACAGGAAACACTGAAGCTTTCTTT CSVWTGNTEAFF
TRBJ1-4 NA NA TRBV14 TGTGCCAGCAGCCAAGGGGGCGTTGAAAAACTGTTTTTT CASSQGGVEKLFF
TRBJ2-4 TRBD2 few TRBV2 TGTGCCAGCCTTTCCACGGGAGGGCCTATTGCGCACTTC CASLSTGGPIAHF
TRBJ1-5 NA few TRBV28 TGTGCCAGCAGCCTCACTGTTTATAGCAATCAGCCCCAGCATTTT CASSLTVYSNQPQHF
TRBJ2-1 NA NA TRBV28 TGTGCCAGCAGTTTAGGCAGCGGAGTCGGAAATGAGCAGTTCTTC CASSLGSGVGNEQFF
TRBJ2-5 TRBD1 few TRBV29-1 TGCAGCGGACAGGGCGGAGAGACCCAGTACTTC CSGQGGETQYF
TRBJ1-5 NA NA TRBV30 TGTGCCTGGAGTGACAGCAGCAATCAGCCCCAGCATTTT CAWSDSSNQPQHF
TRBJ2-5 TRBD2 NA TRBV7-9 TGTGCCAGCAGCTTATCTAGCGGGCGAGAGACCCAGTACTTC CASSLSSGRETQYF
TRBJ1-1 TRBD1 NA TRBV7-9 TGTGCCAGCACTAAGGGGGCTGGGACTGAAGCTTTCTTT CASTKGAGTEAFF
TRBJ2-5 NA few TRBV11-3 TGTGCCAGCAGCTTAGGGCTAGCGCCAGAGACCCAGTACTTC CASSLGLAPETQYF
TRBJ1-1 TRBD1 NA TRBV27 TGTGCCAGCGGACAGGGTACTGAAGCTTTCTTT CASGQGTEAFF
TRBJ2-7 NA NA TRBV19 TGTGCCAGTAGCCTAGGGGCAGGGGTCGAGCAGTACTTC CASSLGAGVEQYF
TRBJ2-2 NA few TRBV14 TGTGCCAGCAGTTTGTTTATCACCGGGGAGCTGTTTTTT CASSLFITGELFF
TRBJ2-3 NA few TRBV7-2 TGTGCCAGCAGCGGGTTGGGTGGGCAGGGGGATACGCAGTATTTT CASSGLGGQGDTQYF
TRBJ2-1 TRBD2 NA TRBV18 TGTGCCAGCTCACCACAGGCGGGGGTCTACAATGAGCAGTTCTTC CASSPQAGVYNEQFF
TRBJ2-5 TRBD2 few TRBV7-2 TGTGCCAGCAGCCCCGGGACTAGCGGAGAAGAGACCCAGTACTTC CASSPGTSGEETQYF
TRBJ2-3 TRBD1 few TRBV6-5 TGTGCCAGCAGTTACTTCGGACAGGGGAGCACAGATACGCAGTATTTT CASSYFGQGSTDTQYF
TRBJ2-1 TRBD1 few TRBV6-5 TGTGCCAGCAGTTACTGGGACAGAACCTACAATGAGCAGTTCTTC CASSYWDRTYNEQFF
TRBJ2-3 NA NA TRBV4-3 TGCGCCAGCAGCCAAGCGCTCCCCCCGGGCACAGATACGCAGTATTTT CASSQALPPGTDTQYF
TRBJ2-2 TRBD2 NA TRBV5-1 TGCGCCAGCGCGCCGGGACTAGACACCGGGGAGCTGTTTTTT CASAPGLDTGELFF
TRBJ2-1 TRBD2 NA TRBV27 TGTGCCAGCAGTCCTCATTCTCTAGCGGGAGGAGGCAATGAGCAGTTCTTC CASSPHSLAGGGNEQFF
TRBJ2-1 TRBD2 few TRBV10-3 TGTGCCACCGGGGGGGCGGGAAGTTACAATGAGCAGTTCTTC CATGGAGSYNEQFF
TRBJ2-7 NA NA TRBV5-1 TGCGCCAGCAGTCTCTGGGCAAACCACGAGCAGTACTTC CASSLWANHEQYF
TRBJ2-1 TRBD1 NA TRBV11-2 TGTGCCAGCATCGCCCTGACAGGGCGTCCTGAGCAGTTCTTC CASIALTGRPEQFF